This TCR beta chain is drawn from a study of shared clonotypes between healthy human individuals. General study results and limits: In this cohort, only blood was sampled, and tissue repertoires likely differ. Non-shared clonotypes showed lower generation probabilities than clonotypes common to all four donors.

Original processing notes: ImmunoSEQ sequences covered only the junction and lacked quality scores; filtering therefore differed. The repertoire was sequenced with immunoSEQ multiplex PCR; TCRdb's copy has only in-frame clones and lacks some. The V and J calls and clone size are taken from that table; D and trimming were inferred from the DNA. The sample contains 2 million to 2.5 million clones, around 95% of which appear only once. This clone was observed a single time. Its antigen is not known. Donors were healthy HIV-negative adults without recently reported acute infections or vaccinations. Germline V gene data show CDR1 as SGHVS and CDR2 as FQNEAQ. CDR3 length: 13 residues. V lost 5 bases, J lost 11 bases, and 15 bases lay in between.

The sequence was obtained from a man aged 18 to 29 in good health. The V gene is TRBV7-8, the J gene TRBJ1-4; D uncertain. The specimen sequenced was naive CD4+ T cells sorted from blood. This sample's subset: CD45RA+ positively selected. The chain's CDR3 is CASSAPSGIKLFF. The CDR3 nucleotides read TGTGCCAGCAGCGCACCTAGTGGGATTAAACTGTTTTTT. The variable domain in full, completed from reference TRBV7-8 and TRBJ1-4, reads GAGVSQSPRYKVAKRGQDVALRCDPISGHVSLFWYQQALGQGPEFLTYFQNEAQLDKSGLPSDRFFAERPEGSVSTLKIQRTQQEDSAVYLCASSAPSGIKLFFGSGTQLSVL.